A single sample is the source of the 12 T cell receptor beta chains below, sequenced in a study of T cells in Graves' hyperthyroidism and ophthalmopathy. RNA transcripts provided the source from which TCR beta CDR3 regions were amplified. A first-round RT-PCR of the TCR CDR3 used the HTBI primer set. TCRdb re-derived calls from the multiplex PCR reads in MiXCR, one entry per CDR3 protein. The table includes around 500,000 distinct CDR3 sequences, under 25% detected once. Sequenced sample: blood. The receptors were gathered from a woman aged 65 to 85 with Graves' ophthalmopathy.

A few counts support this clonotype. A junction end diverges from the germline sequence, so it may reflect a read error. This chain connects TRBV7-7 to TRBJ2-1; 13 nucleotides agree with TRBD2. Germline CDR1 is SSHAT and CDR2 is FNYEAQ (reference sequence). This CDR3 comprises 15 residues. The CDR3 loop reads CASSSGTSGNNEQFF. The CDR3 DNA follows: TGTGCTAGCAGTTCCGGGACTAGCGGGAACAATGAGCAGTTCTTC. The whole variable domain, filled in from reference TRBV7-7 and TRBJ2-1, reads GAGVSQSPRYKVTKRGQDVTLRCDPISSHATLYWYQQALGQGPEFLTYFNYEAQPDKSGLPSDRFSAERPEGSISTLTIQRTEQRDSAMYRCASSSGTSGNNEQFFGPGTRLTVL.

The CDR3 sequence: CASSMGGSFMNEQFF. DNA of the CDR3: TGTGCCAGTAGTATGGGCGGGAGCTTCATGAATGAGCAGTTCTTC. V is TRBV19 and J is TRBJ2-1, with 7 bases lining up with TRBD2. The CDR3 loop spans 15 amino acids. CDR1 is LNHDA and CDR2 is SQIVND in the germline V gene (reference sequence). The trim removed 3 bases at V and 7 bases at J, leaving 9 bases unmatched.

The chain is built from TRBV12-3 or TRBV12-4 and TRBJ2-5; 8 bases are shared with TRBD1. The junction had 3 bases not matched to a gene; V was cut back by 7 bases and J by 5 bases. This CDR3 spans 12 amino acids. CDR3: CASTRDRETQYF. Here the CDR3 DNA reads TGTGCCAGCACCCGGGACAGGGAGACCCAGTACTTC.

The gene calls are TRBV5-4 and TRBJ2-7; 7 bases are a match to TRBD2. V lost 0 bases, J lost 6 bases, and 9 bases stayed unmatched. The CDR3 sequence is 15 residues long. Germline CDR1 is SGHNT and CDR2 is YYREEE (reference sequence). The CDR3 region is CASSLAPAGVTEQYF. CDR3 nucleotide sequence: TGTGCCAGCAGCTTGGCCCCTGCGGGAGTTACCGAGCAGTACTTC.

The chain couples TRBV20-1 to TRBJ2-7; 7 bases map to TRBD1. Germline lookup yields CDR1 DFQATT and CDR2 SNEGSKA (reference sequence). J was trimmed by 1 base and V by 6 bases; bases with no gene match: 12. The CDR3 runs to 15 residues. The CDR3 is CSATGQSLFSYEQYF. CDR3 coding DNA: TGCAGTGCCACGGGACAGTCGCTCTTTTCCTACGAGCAGTACTTC.

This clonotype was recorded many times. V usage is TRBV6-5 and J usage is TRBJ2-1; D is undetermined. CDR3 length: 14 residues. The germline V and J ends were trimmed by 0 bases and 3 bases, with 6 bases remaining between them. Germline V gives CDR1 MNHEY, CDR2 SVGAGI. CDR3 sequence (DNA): TGTGCCAGCAGTTACTCAAGGGTCTACAATGAGCAGTTCTTC. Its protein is CASSYSRVYNEQFF.

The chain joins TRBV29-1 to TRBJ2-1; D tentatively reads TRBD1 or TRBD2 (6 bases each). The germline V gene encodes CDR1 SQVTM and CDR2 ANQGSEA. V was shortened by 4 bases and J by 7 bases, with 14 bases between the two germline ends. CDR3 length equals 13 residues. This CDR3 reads CSVVAGRGNEQFF. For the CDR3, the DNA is TGCAGCGTTGTTGCGGGAAGGGGGAATGAGCAGTTCTTC.

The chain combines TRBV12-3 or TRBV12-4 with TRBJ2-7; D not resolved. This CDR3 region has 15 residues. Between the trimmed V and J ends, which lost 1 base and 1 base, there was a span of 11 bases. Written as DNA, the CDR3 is TGTGCCAGCAGTTTAGAAACAGTTACTTCCTACGAGCAGTACTTC. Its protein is CASSLETVTSYEQYF.

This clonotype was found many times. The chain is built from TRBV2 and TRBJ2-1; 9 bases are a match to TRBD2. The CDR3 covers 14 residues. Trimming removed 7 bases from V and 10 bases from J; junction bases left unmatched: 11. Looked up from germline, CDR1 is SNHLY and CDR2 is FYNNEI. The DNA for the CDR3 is TGTGCCAGCACCAGACTAGCGGCTTCCGGGGAGCAGTTCTTC. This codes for CASTRLAASGEQFF. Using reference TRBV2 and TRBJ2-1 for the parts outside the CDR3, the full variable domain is EPEVTQTPSHQVTQMGQEVILRCVPISNHLYFYWYRQILGQKVEFLVSFYNNEISEKSEIFDDQFSVERPDGSNFTLKIRSTKLEDSAMYFCASTRLAASGEQFFGPGTRLTVL.

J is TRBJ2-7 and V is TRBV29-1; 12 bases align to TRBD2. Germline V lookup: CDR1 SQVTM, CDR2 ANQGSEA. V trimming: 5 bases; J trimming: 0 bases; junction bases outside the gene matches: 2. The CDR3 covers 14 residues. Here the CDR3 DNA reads TGCAGCGTTTCGACTAGCGGGAGCTCCTACGAGCAGTACTTC. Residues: CSVSTSGSSYEQYF.

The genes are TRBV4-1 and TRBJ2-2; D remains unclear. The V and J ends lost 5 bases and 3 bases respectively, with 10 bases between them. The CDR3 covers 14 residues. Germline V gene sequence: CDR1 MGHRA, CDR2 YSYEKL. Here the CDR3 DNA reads TGCGCCAGCAGCGGCGGTACTCACACCGGGGAGCTGTTTTTT. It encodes CASSGGTHTGELFF.

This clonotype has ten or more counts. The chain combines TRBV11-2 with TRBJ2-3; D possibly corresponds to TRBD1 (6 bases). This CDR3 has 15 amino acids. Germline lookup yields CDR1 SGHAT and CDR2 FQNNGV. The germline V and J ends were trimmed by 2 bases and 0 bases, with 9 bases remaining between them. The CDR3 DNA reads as TGTGCCAGCAGCTTATTGGGACATAGCACAGATACGCAGTATTTT. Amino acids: CASSLLGHSTDTQYF.